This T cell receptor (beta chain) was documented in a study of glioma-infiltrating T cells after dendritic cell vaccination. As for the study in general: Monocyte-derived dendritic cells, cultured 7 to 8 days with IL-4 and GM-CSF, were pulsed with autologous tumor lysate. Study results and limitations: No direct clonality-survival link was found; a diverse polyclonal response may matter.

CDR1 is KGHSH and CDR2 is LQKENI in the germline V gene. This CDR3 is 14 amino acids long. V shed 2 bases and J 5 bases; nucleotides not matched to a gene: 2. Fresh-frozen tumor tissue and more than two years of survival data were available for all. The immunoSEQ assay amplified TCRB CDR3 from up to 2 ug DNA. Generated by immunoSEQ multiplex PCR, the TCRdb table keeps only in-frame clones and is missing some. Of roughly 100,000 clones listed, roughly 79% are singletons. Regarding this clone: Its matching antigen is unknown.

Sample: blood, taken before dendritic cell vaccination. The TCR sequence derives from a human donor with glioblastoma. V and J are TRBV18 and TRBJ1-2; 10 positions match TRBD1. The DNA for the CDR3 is TGTGCCAGCTCACCAAGGACAGGGGGTTATGGCTACACCTTC. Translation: CASSPRTGGYGYTF.